The rows below give T cell receptor beta chains drawn from one sample of a study of T cells after yellow fever vaccination. TCRdb recomputed calls from the 5' RACE reads with MiXCR, one row per CDR3 protein. Of just under 600,000 distinct CDR3 sequences in the sample, approximately 13% were seen once. The sequencing used PBMCs, collected on the day of the yellow fever booster vaccination. The receptors shown here come from a man aged 30 to 45 who received the YFV17D yellow fever vaccine. Each CDR3 is given with its conserved first and last residue. The order of the fields is clone size, D gene, V gene, J gene, CDR3 protein, CDR3 DNA. The D gene is left open where the match is weak. Rows may omit the clone size; those that give it use once, few, many or a size class.

.	.	TRBV10-3	TRBJ2-7	CAIKSTPSTYEQYF	TGTGCCATCAAAAGTACCCCGAGTACCTACGAGCAGTACTTC
few	TRBD1	TRBV30	TRBJ2-1	CAWSGQGNEQFF	TGTGCCTGGAGTGGACAGGGGAATGAGCAGTTCTTC
few	.	TRBV11-2	TRBJ2-6	CASSLVPQGGPGANVLTF	TGTGCCAGCAGCTTAGTTCCCCAGGGGGGTCCTGGGGCCAACGTCCTGACTTTC
.	TRBD2	TRBV15	TRBJ2-4	CATSRAAGEQNIQYF	TGTGCCACCAGCAGAGCGGCGGGAGAGCAAAACATTCAGTACTTC
.	TRBD1	TRBV6-6	TRBJ2-3	CASSGQGANTQYF	TGTGCCAGCAGTGGACAGGGGGCGAATACGCAGTATTTT
few	.	TRBV12-3/TRBV12-4	TRBJ2-2	CASRPQGAGELFF	TGTGCCAGCAGACCACAGGGCGCCGGGGAGCTGTTTTTT
many	TRBD2	TRBV5-1	TRBJ2-2	CASSLHYTPGTSSTGELFF	TGCGCCAGCAGCTTGCACTATACCCCCGGGACTAGCAGCACCGGGGAGCTGTTTTTT
few	.	TRBV7-6	TRBJ2-1	CASSSTSGEEQFF	TGTGCCAGCAGCTCGACTAGTGGTGAGGAGCAGTTCTTC
.	.	TRBV11-2	TRBJ2-7	CASSQPPVYEQYF	TGTGCCAGCAGCCAACCGCCCGTGTACGAGCAGTACTTC
.	.	TRBV5-4	TRBJ2-1	CASTSGGENEQFF	TGTGCCAGCACCTCGGGGGGCGAAAATGAGCAGTTCTTC
.	TRBD1	TRBV6-5	TRBJ2-5	CASSYWEPNRGPTETQYF	TGTGCCAGCAGTTATTGGGAGCCGAACAGGGGGCCCACAGAGACCCAGTACTTC
.	.	TRBV5-4	TRBJ2-5	CASSSWTDQETQYF	TGTGCCAGCAGCTCCTGGACAGATCAAGAGACCCAGTACTTC
.	.	TRBV6-5	TRBJ2-7	CASSYGLDRVYEQYF	TGTGCCAGCAGTTATGGTCTAGACAGAGTCTACGAGCAGTACTTC
few	.	TRBV18	TRBJ2-7	CASSPEAVYEQYF	TGTGCCAGCTCCCCCGAAGCGGTTTACGAGCAGTACTTC
.	.	TRBV7-2	TRBJ1-3	CASSLRGPNTIYF	TGTGCCAGCAGCTTACGGGGACCAAACACCATATATTTT
.	TRBD2	TRBV4-3	TRBJ2-4	CASSHKGLAGSKNIQYF	TGCGCCAGCAGCCATAAGGGACTAGCGGGGAGCAAAAACATTCAGTACTTC
few	TRBD2	TRBV7-2	TRBJ2-1	CASSSSGRGEQFF	TGTGCCAGCAGCTCCAGCGGGAGGGGTGAGCAGTTCTTC
few	.	TRBV7-3	TRBJ1-5	CASSFGANQPQHF	TGTGCCAGCAGCTTCGGGGCCAATCAGCCCCAGCATTTT
.	.	TRBV9	TRBJ2-1	CASSVEISSYNEQFF	TGTGCCAGCAGCGTCGAGATTAGCTCCTACAATGAGCAGTTCTTC
few	.	TRBV5-4	TRBJ2-5	CASSSWTDHRGETQYF	TGTGCCAGCAGCTCCTGGACGGACCATCGCGGGGAGACCCAGTACTTC
.	.	TRBV4-3	TRBJ1-2	CASSQDLGAAYGYTF	TGCGCCAGCAGCCAAGATCTGGGGGCGGCCTATGGCTACACCTTC
few	.	TRBV5-4	TRBJ2-1	CASSPREALRNEQFF	TGTGCCAGCAGCCCCCGGGAAGCCCTAAGAAATGAGCAGTTCTTC
few	.	TRBV2	TRBJ2-2	CASNEQIANTGELFF	TGTGCCAGCAATGAACAGATCGCGAACACCGGGGAGCTGTTTTTT
few	.	TRBV20-1	TRBJ1-2	CSAHVRGGYGYTF	TGCAGTGCTCACGTTCGGGGAGGGTATGGCTACACCTTC
.	TRBD2	TRBV12-3/TRBV12-4	TRBJ2-1	CASKPRPSGSNEQFF	TGTGCCAGCAAACCTCGGCCCAGCGGGAGTAATGAGCAGTTCTTC
.	TRBD1	TRBV18	TRBJ2-3	CASSPPGQATDTQYF	TGTGCCAGCTCACCACCGGGACAGGCCACAGATACGCAGTATTTT
few	.	TRBV21-1	TRBJ2-4	CASRSGAVKLAKNIQYF	TGTGCCAGCAGATCAGGGGCAGTTAAACTAGCCAAAAACATTCAGTACTTC
.	TRBD2	TRBV6-5	TRBJ2-3	CASSHIPLAGELTDTQYF	TGTGCCAGCAGTCACATCCCTCTAGCGGGAGAGCTCACAGATACGCAGTATTTT
many	.	TRBV5-1	TRBJ2-7	CASSQGSVTQGEQYF	TGCGCCAGCAGCCAGGGCTCCGTCACCCAGGGGGAGCAGTACTTC
.	.	TRBV5-1	TRBJ2-2	CASRPAGNTGELFF	TGCGCCAGCAGACCGGCGGGTAACACCGGGGAGCTGTTTTTT
.	.	TRBV7-9	TRBJ2-1	CASSPRPQRAYNEQFF	TGTGCCAGCAGCCCCCGACCGCAGAGGGCCTACAATGAGCAGTTCTTC
.	.	TRBV12-3/TRBV12-4	TRBJ2-7	CASSPGHVLYEQYF	TGTGCCAGCAGCCCCGGACACGTCTTGTACGAGCAGTACTTC
few	.	TRBV29-1	TRBJ2-1	CSVEDLTRRGIHEQFF	TGCAGCGTTGAAGATCTGACTAGAAGGGGTATACATGAGCAGTTCTTC
few	.	TRBV14	TRBJ2-2	CASSRTTTGELFF	TGTGCCAGCAGCCGGACAACCACCGGGGAGCTGTTTTTT
many	.	TRBV5-1	TRBJ2-7	CASSTPQGKSPYEQYF	TGCGCCAGCAGCACCCCACAGGGAAAGAGCCCCTACGAGCAGTACTTC
few	.	TRBV25-1	TRBJ2-1	CASRMEGSYNEQFF	TGTGCCAGCAGGATGGAAGGGTCCTACAATGAGCAGTTCTTC
few	.	TRBV4-3	TRBJ2-7	CASSQAPERPGEQYF	TGCGCCAGCAGCCAGGCCCCCGAAAGGCCCGGCGAGCAGTACTTC
many	TRBD2	TRBV12-3/TRBV12-4	TRBJ2-2	CASSLTSGRAGELFF	TGTGCCAGCAGTTTAACTAGCGGGAGGGCCGGGGAGCTGTTTTTT
.	.	TRBV5-1	TRBJ2-3	CASKLWATDTQYF	TGCGCCAGCAAACTCTGGGCGACAGATACGCAGTATTTT
.	.	TRBV19	TRBJ2-3	CASNYGGGGDTQYF	TGTGCCAGTAATTATGGCGGTGGGGGAGATACGCAGTATTTT
few	TRBD2	TRBV7-3	TRBJ2-3	CASSQGDKIPSGRAATQYF	TGTGCCAGCAGCCAAGGGGACAAAATTCCTAGCGGGAGGGCCGCCACGCAGTATTTT
few	TRBD2	TRBV20-1	TRBJ2-1	CSARARLAAYNEQFF	TGCAGTGCTAGGGCCAGACTAGCAGCTTACAATGAGCAGTTCTTC
few	.	TRBV5-4	TRBJ2-7	CASSTRQKIPKEQYF	TGTGCCAGCAGCACCCGACAGAAGATACCTAAGGAGCAGTACTTC
.	TRBD1	TRBV4-3	TRBJ1-6	CASSQGDRGPGYNSPLHF	TGCGCCAGCAGCCAAGGCGACAGGGGGCCGGGATATAATTCACCCCTCCACTTT
few	.	TRBV21-1	TRBJ2-3	CARARGKTPTDTQYF	TGTGCCAGAGCTAGGGGGAAAACGCCCACAGATACGCAGTATTTT
.	.	TRBV6-1	TRBJ2-7	CASSPTGPNWSYEQYF	TGTGCCAGCAGTCCGACGGGGCCTAATTGGTCCTACGAGCAGTACTTC
few	TRBD2	TRBV5-1	TRBJ2-1	CASSEGTSGKRGNEQFF	TGCGCCAGCAGCGAGGGGACTAGCGGGAAGAGAGGGAATGAGCAGTTCTTC
few	.	TRBV12-3/TRBV12-4	TRBJ2-5	CASRPFLVGGTQYF	TGTGCCAGCCGTCCTTTTCTTGTGGGGGGGACCCAGTACTTC
many	TRBD2	TRBV4-3	TRBJ2-7	CASSQEVRLAGGEQYF	TGCGCCAGCAGCCAAGAGGTCAGACTAGCGGGAGGCGAGCAGTACTTC
.	.	TRBV18	TRBJ1-2	CASSPSDRRYTF	TGTGCCAGCTCACCCAGCGACAGGCGGTACACCTTC
.	.	TRBV5-5	TRBJ2-7	CASSVSPGQNYEQYF	TGTGCCAGCAGCGTATCACCGGGTCAAAACTACGAGCAGTACTTC
few	TRBD2	TRBV6-1	TRBJ2-2	CASRALAGDNGELFF	TGTGCCAGCAGGGCACTAGCGGGAGATAACGGGGAGCTGTTTTTT
.	.	TRBV27	TRBJ1-6	CASSPLRVDSPLHF	TGTGCCAGCAGTCCGCTCAGGGTCGATTCACCCCTCCACTTT
few	TRBD2	TRBV28	TRBJ2-2	CASSPISGRAPGELFF	TGTGCCAGCAGTCCGATTAGCGGGAGGGCCCCCGGGGAGCTGTTTTTT
few	.	TRBV20-1	TRBJ2-5	CSAAKWEERETQYF	TGCAGTGCTGCTAAATGGGAGGAAAGGGAGACCCAGTACTTC
.	TRBD2	TRBV6-5	TRBJ2-1	CASSYAAGGPGEQFF	TGTGCCAGCAGTTACGCGGCGGGAGGGCCTGGTGAGCAGTTCTTC
many	.	TRBV7-8	TRBJ1-3	CASSLLGSGNTIYF	TGTGCCAGCAGCCTGCTCGGCTCTGGAAACACCATATATTTT
.	.	TRBV5-1	TRBJ2-2	CASERTNTGELFF	TGCGCCAGCGAAAGAACGAACACCGGGGAGCTGTTTTTT